The 25 T cell receptor beta chains given below trace back to one sample, sequenced in a study of T cell repertoires in cytomegalovirus infection. MiXCR, applied by TCRdb to the reads, yields one record per CDR3 protein. There are some 680,000 distinct CDR3 sequences in the sample; 35% to 40% occur only once, and about 2.8% lies in the top ten. Sequencing was performed on PBMCs. The source of these receptors is a human donor in good health (CMV status not recorded). Some clones in this sample may be carry-over from other donors' samples.

J is TRBJ2-1 and V is TRBV28; 9 nucleotides agree with TRBD2. The ends lost 5 bases at V and 2 bases at J; junction bases unmatched: 7. The CDR3 totals 16 residues. Germline-derived CDR1 and CDR2 are MDHEN and SYDVKM. The CDR3 loop reads CASSPEGTSPYNEQFF. CDR3 coding DNA: TGTGCCAGCAGTCCGGAGGGGACTAGCCCCTACAATGAGCAGTTCTTC.

On this clonotype: Sequence at one end of the junction differs from germline and may be a read error. J is TRBJ1-2 and V is TRBV19, with 7 bases aligning to TRBD1. Germline CDR1 LNHDA, CDR2 SQIVND (reference sequence). CDR3 size: 13 residues. The DNA of the CDR3 is TGTGCCAGTGGCTCGGGACAGAACTATTGCTACACCTTC. Its translation: CASGSGQNYCYTF.

This clonotype was detected only a few times. J is TRBJ2-5 and V is TRBV20-1; maybe TRBD2 (6 bases). Germline V gene data show CDR1 as DFQATT and CDR2 as SNEGSKA (reference sequence). This CDR3 region has 17 residues. V lost 0 bases and J lost 5, with 22 bases in between. Here the CDR3 DNA reads TGCAGTGCTAGAGATATAGTAATAACGGGGGAGTTGGAGACCCAGTACTTC. Translating gives CSARDIVITGELETQYF.

This clonotype was observed a few times. The chain combines TRBV5-1 with TRBJ2-2; 10 bases match TRBD1. Germline loops: CDR1 SGHRS, CDR2 YFSETQ. Trimming removed 3 bases from V and 3 bases from J; junction bases left unmatched: 5. This CDR3 comprises 16 residues. This CDR3 reads CASSWTGTGDTGELFF. The CDR3 DNA sequence: TGCGCCAGCAGCTGGACCGGGACAGGGGACACCGGGGAGCTGTTTTTT.

This clonotype has ten or more counts. This chain connects TRBV7-2 to TRBJ1-1, with D possibly being TRBD1 (5 bases). The CDR3 has 15 residues. The germline V and J ends were trimmed by 1 base and 4 bases, with 13 bases remaining between them. Germline CDR1 is SGHTA and CDR2 is FQGNSA. The CDR3 spells CASSLGGGRSTEAFF. The CDR3 DNA is TGTGCCAGCAGCTTAGGGGGCGGAAGGAGCACTGAAGCTTTCTTT.

The J gene is TRBJ2-7, the V gene TRBV3-1, with 8 positions matching TRBD2. The ends lost 3 bases at V and 0 bases at J; junction bases unmatched: 7. The CDR3 spans 16 residues. Germline CDR1 and CDR2: LGHDT and YNNKEL (reference sequence). Written as DNA, the CDR3 is TGTGCCAGCAGCCACCGGGCGGGGGGCACCTCCTACGAGCAGTACTTC. Amino acids: CASSHRAGGTSYEQYF.

V and J are TRBV5-1 and TRBJ2-7, with TRBD1 as a possible D gene (6 bases). Germline V gene sequence: CDR1 SGHRS, CDR2 YFSETQ. Trimming took 2 bases from V and 6 from J, leaving 15 bases between them. The CDR3 has 14 residues. CDR3 amino acids: CASSLTARGSEQYF. The CDR3 DNA sequence: TGCGCCAGCAGCTTAACTGCCAGGGGAAGCGAGCAGTACTTC.

This clonotype occurred a few times. The chain combines TRBV20-1 with TRBJ2-7; the D gene could be TRBD1 or TRBD2 (6 bases each). This CDR3 comprises 14 residues. V lost 1 base and J lost 4, with 14 bases in between. CDR1 and CDR2 (germline): DFQATT, SNEGSKA (reference sequence). CDR3 in DNA: TGCAGTGCTAGAGTCCCGGGGGCACCTTACGAGCAGTACTTC. Its protein is CSARVPGAPYEQYF.

A note on this clonotype: One base away lies a much larger clone, so this may be a sequencing read error. The chain uses TRBV7-2 and TRBJ1-3; unclear D gene. The germline V gene has CDR1 SGHTA and CDR2 FQGNSA. The CDR3 sequence is 13 residues long. CDR3 protein: CASRERSGNNIYF. CDR3 nucleotides: TGTGCCAGCAGGGAACGCTCTGGAAACAACATATATTTT.

The gene calls are TRBV12-3 or TRBV12-4 and TRBJ1-4; D is ambiguous. V lost 6 bases and J lost 4, with 6 bases in between. This CDR3 spans 12 amino acids. CDR3 in amino acids: CASRLINEKLFF. In nucleotides, the CDR3 is TGTGCCAGCAGATTAATTAATGAAAAACTGTTTTTT.

The V gene is TRBV7-9, the J gene TRBJ2-3; D unresolved. V gave up 6 bases and J gave up 0 bases, with 19 bases separating them. The germline CDR1 and CDR2 sequences are SEHNR and FQNEAQ (reference sequence). CDR3 length: 17 residues. CDR3: CASSPYWALSSTDTQYF. CDR3 DNA: TGTGCCAGCAGTCCCTATTGGGCGCTCTCAAGCACAGATACGCAGTATTTT.

This clonotype showed up just a few times. The chain combines TRBV7-2 with TRBJ1-6; 8 positions agree with TRBD1. This CDR3 has 15 amino acids. The germline CDR1 and CDR2 sequences are SGHTA and FQGNSA. Trimming at V came to 2 bases and at J to 7 bases, leaving 4 bases not matched to a gene. CDR3 nucleotides: TGTGCCAGCAGCTTAAACAGACAGGGGAATTCACCCCTCCACTTT. Its protein is CASSLNRQGNSPLHF.

This clonotype was found a few times. The chain has TRBV11-1 and TRBJ2-1; no clear D. V was pared by 3 bases and J by 6 bases, with 12 bases between. The CDR3 runs 14 residues. Germline CDR1 is SGHAT and CDR2 is FQDESV (reference sequence). CDR3: CASSFLEELNEQFF. The CDR3 DNA follows: TGTGCCAGCAGCTTCCTCGAAGAACTCAATGAGCAGTTCTTC.

The CDR3 here is CASSPPHGYTF. CDR3 nucleotide sequence: TGTGCCAGCAGCCCCCCCCATGGCTACACCTTC. The rearrangement joins TRBV7-2 to TRBJ1-2; no clear D. CDR1 and CDR2 from the germline V gene are SGHTA and FQGNSA. V lost 5 bases and J lost 6, with 7 bases in between. CDR3 length: 11 amino acids.

This chain connects TRBV20-1 to TRBJ2-7; TRBD1 matches 7 bases. CDR3 length: 14 residues. Germline CDR1 DFQATT, CDR2 SNEGSKA (reference sequence). J lost 1 base, V lost 6 bases, and 9 bases had no gene match. The CDR3 sequence is CSARDSQKSYEQYF. In nucleotides, the CDR3 is TGCAGTGCGAGGGACAGCCAGAAGTCCTACGAGCAGTACTTC.

The genes are TRBV7-2 and TRBJ2-5; 8 bases fit TRBD1. The J segment lost 1 base and the V segment lost 3 bases, leaving 1 base of the junction unmatched. In germline, CDR1 is SGHTA, CDR2 FQGNSA. The CDR3 spans 14 residues. CDR3 loop: CASSFTGGQETQYF. The CDR3, as DNA: TGTGCCAGCAGCTTTACAGGGGGCCAAGAGACCCAGTACTTC. The variable domain in full, completed from reference TRBV7-2 and TRBJ2-5, reads GAGVSQSPSNKVTEKGKDVELRCDPISGHTALYWYRQSLGQGLEFLIYFQGNSAPDKSGLPSDRFSAERTGGSVSTLTIQRTQQEDSAVYLCASSFTGGQETQYFGPGTRLLVL.

This chain joins TRBV7-8 and TRBJ2-7; no firm D call. The length of the CDR3 is 14 residues. Germline V gives CDR1 SGHVS, CDR2 FQNEAQ. Trimming removed 5 bases from V and 2 bases from J, with 13 bases in between. This chain's CDR3 is CASSTQDTPYEQYF. CDR3 sequence (DNA): TGTGCCAGCAGCACACAAGACACCCCCTACGAGCAGTACTTC.

V gene TRBV7-2 combines with J gene TRBJ1-2; no firm D call. This CDR3 has 15 amino acids. CDR1 and CDR2 from the germline V gene are SGHTA and FQGNSA. The V gene lost 5 bases and the J gene lost 7 bases, with 20 bases spanning the gap. The CDR3 nucleotides read TGTGCCAGCAGCGTACCACCCCGAGGGCGCGGTGGCTACACCTTC. It translates to CASSVPPRGRGGYTF. Variable domain in full (rest from reference TRBV7-2 and TRBJ1-2): GAGVSQSPSNKVTEKGKDVELRCDPISGHTALYWYRQSLGQGLEFLIYFQGNSAPDKSGLPSDRFSAERTGGSVSTLTIQRTQQEDSAVYLCASSVPPRGRGGYTFGSGTRLTVV.

The count of this clonotype is one. This chain connects TRBV24-1 to TRBJ2-3; no reliable D call. Germline values: CDR1 KGHDR, CDR2 SFDVKD. V shed 3 bases and J shed 6 bases, with 15 bases lying between them. This CDR3 comprises 15 residues. The CDR3 loop is CATSDATRQEDTQYF. Here the CDR3 DNA reads TGTGCCACCAGTGATGCAACCCGCCAAGAGGATACGCAGTATTTT.

This clonotype was counted at least ten times. The chain recombines TRBV7-2 with TRBJ1-5, with D hard to call. The length of the CDR3 is 13 residues. Germline lookup yields CDR1 SGHTA and CDR2 FQGNSA. Trimming took off 3 bases at V and 6 bases at J, with 9 bases between the two ends. CDR3 sequence reads: CASSLNEGQPQHF. The CDR3 coding sequence is TGTGCCAGCAGCTTGAATGAGGGTCAGCCCCAGCATTTT.

There are a few counts of this clonotype. The rearrangement joins TRBV12-3 or TRBV12-4 to TRBJ2-5; 11 bases match TRBD2. The CDR3 is 15 residues long. V gave up 6 bases and J gave up 5 bases; unmatched junction bases: 8. As DNA, the CDR3 is TGTGCCAGCAGGGTACAACTAGCGGGAGCGGAGACCCAGTACTTC. Protein sequence: CASRVQLAGAETQYF.

The J gene is TRBJ2-7, the V gene TRBV5-1; 9 nucleotides line up with TRBD1. V trimming: 0 bases; J trimming: 0 bases; junction bases outside the gene matches: 10. CDR3 length equals 18 residues. CDR1 SGHRS and CDR2 YFSETQ come from the germline V gene. The CDR3 coding sequence is TGCGCCAGCAGCTTGGGGGGTAGGTGGGACAGGGCCTCCTACGAGCAGTACTTC. This encodes CASSLGGRWDRASYEQYF.

This chain joins TRBV4-3 and TRBJ1-2; D gene uncertain. The ends were cut back, 3 bases at V and 8 bases at J, with 19 bases in the middle. Germline CDR1 is LGHNA and CDR2 is YSLEER. The CDR3 length is 15 residues. In DNA, the CDR3 is TGCGCCAGCAGCCACATCACAGCTTCCCCAACGGGCTACACCTTC. It specifies CASSHITASPTGYTF.

This clonotype was detected only a few times. The chain has TRBV2 and TRBJ1-1; the match to TRBD1 covers 8 bases. V shed 4 bases and J 0 bases; nucleotides not matched to a gene: 16. This CDR3 comprises 19 residues. The germline CDR1 and CDR2 sequences are SNHLY and FYNNEI. CDR3 loop: CASSARTGPASYMNTEAFF. The CDR3 DNA follows: TGTGCCAGCAGTGCCAGGACAGGGCCTGCGTCTTACATGAACACTGAAGCTTTCTTT.

J is TRBJ2-5 and V is TRBV7-6; 9 nucleotides match TRBD2. CDR3 length: 16 amino acids. Trimming removed 1 base from V and 1 base from J; junction bases left unmatched: 4. Germline-derived CDR1 and CDR2 are SGHVS and FNYEAQ. CDR3 DNA sequence: TGTGCCAGCAGCTTAGGGGCGGGAGGGCCCCAAGAGACCCAGTACTTC. Amino acid sequence: CASSLGAGGPQETQYF.